This T cell receptor (beta chain) was identified during a study of T cell responses to AZD1222 COVID-19 vaccine. Across the whole study: Pooled in the analysis were second doses at about 4 or about 12 weeks.

Measured with immunoSEQ multiplex PCR; TCRdb has only the in-frame clones, and not every one. The sample includes over 100,000 clones, more than 85% seen only once; the top ten take around 5%. Concerning this clone itself: Its target is not known.

This CDR3 contains 18 residues. Trimming left V 6 bases short and J 0 bases short, with 20 bases between. From germline, CDR1 is KGHSH and CDR2 LQKENI. Study findings and constraints: The sample set comprised mostly white British donors with more females, and clonal diversity was possibly underestimated. Without day 14 samples, only post-peak T cell repertoires were studied.

This sequence was found in an adult in good health. The rearrangement uses TRBV18 and TRBJ2-2; D gene uncertain. Sequenced here: peripheral blood, sampled on day 0 of AZD1222 vaccination. DNA of the CDR3: TGTGCCAGCTCTGCAATACATCGGACGGACGCGAACACCGGGGAGCTGTTTTTT. It translates to CASSAIHRTDANTGELFF.